These 22 T cell receptor beta chains were all obtained from the same sample, sequenced in a study of shared T cell receptors in the human thymus. Libraries were prepared by immunoSEQ multiplex PCR; TCRdb keeps only in-frame clonotypes and omits some of them. In the table there are about 710,000 clones, 70% to 90% of which are singletons. These same data were also listed under a study on human thymus T cells.

Sequenced material: thymocytes. Receptor source: a boy younger than two with a congenital heart defect.

The chain employs TRBV19 and TRBJ2-7, with 15 positions matching TRBD2. The germline V gene has CDR1 LNHDA and CDR2 SQIVND (reference sequence). V lost 5 bases, J lost 0 bases, and 14 bases stayed unmatched. The CDR3 extends over 20 amino acids. The DNA of the CDR3 is TGTGCCAGTAGTCCCGGGAGCCTAGGGACTAGCGGGAGGAACTCCTACGAGCAGTACTTC. Amino acids: CASSPGSLGTSGRNSYEQYF. Together with reference TRBV19 and TRBJ2-7, the CDR3 gives the full variable domain: DGGITQSPKYLFRKEGQNVTLSCEQNLNHDAMYWYRQDPGQGLRLIYYSQIVNDFQKGDIAEGYSVSREKKESFPLTVTSAQKNPTAFYLCASSPGSLGTSGRNSYEQYFGPGTRLTVT.

This chain joins TRBV2 and TRBJ1-6, with TRBD1 identical over 8 bases. The J segment lost 10 bases and the V segment lost 7 bases, leaving 9 bases of the junction unmatched. The CDR3 is made up of 14 amino acids. CDR1 and CDR2 from the germline V gene are SNHLY and FYNNEI. The CDR3 region has the DNA TGTGCCAGCACCTCGGGCAGGGGGCAGTCACCCCTCCACTTT. It is translated as CASTSGRGQSPLHF.

V is TRBV20-1 and J is TRBJ1-2, with D tentatively TRBD1 (5 bases). Trimming took off 5 bases at V and 2 bases at J, with 6 bases between the two ends. The CDR3 runs to 11 residues. Germline-derived CDR1 and CDR2 are DFQATT and SNEGSKA (reference sequence). The CDR3: CSAPGNYGYTF. As DNA, the CDR3 is TGCAGTGCTCCAGGGAACTATGGCTACACCTTC.

The chain has TRBV5-1 and TRBJ2-1; TRBD1 might be the D (5 bases). Deletions cut 6 bases from V and 7 bases from J, with 14 bases between. Germline assignment: CDR1 SGHRS and CDR2 YFSETQ. The length of the CDR3 is 13 residues. The CDR3 region is CASTGRVNNEQFF. For the CDR3, the DNA is TGCGCCAGCACGGGCAGGGTGAATAATGAGCAGTTCTTC. Combining the CDR3 with reference TRBV5-1 and TRBJ2-1 gives the whole variable domain KAGVTQTPRYLIKTRGQQVTLSCSPISGHRSVSWYQQTPGQGLQFLFEYFSETQRNKGNFPGRFSGRQFSNSRSEMNVSTLELGDSALYLCASTGRVNNEQFFGPGTRLTVL.

The rearrangement uses TRBV28 and TRBJ2-7; 11 positions match TRBD2. Germline values: CDR1 MDHEN, CDR2 SYDVKM. CDR3 length equals 17 residues. Losses at the gene ends were 6 bases for V and 1 base for J; bases not matched to a gene: 11. CDR3 sequence: CASRKDQLAGVSYEQYF. The CDR3 DNA follows: TGTGCCAGCAGAAAAGATCAACTAGCGGGAGTTTCCTACGAGCAGTACTTC.

The chain uses TRBV28 and TRBJ1-1; 7 bases are shared with TRBD1. The CDR3 length is 16 residues. Germline V gene data show CDR1 as MDHEN and CDR2 as SYDVKM. Unmatched junction bases numbered 11, after V lost 5 bases and J lost 2 bases. The CDR3 region has the DNA TGTGCCAGCAGTCTAGCAATGGACAGGTTAAACACTGAAGCTTTCTTT. This translates into CASSLAMDRLNTEAFF.

The chain uses TRBV2 and TRBJ1-6, with 8 positions matching TRBD1. The V and J ends lost 3 bases and 6 bases, in that order; junction bases with no gene match: 13. This CDR3 region has 18 residues. Germline V gene sequence: CDR1 SNHLY, CDR2 FYNNEI. The CDR3 loop reads CASSERDRTPARNSPLHF. DNA of the CDR3: TGTGCCAGCAGTGAGAGGGACAGGACCCCTGCTCGTAATTCACCCCTCCACTTT.

This rearrangement joins TRBV2 to TRBJ2-1; 16 bases align to TRBD2. The germline CDR1 and CDR2 sequences are SNHLY and FYNNEI. Losses at the gene ends were 1 base for V and 5 bases for J; bases not matched to a gene: 8. The CDR3 sequence is 19 residues long. In nucleotides, the CDR3 is TGTGCCAGCAGTGAAGGGGGGACTAGCGGGAGGGTAGGTGACAATGAGCAGTTCTTC. It translates to CASSEGGTSGRVGDNEQFF.

Only a few counts were recorded for this clone. V usage is TRBV19 and J usage is TRBJ1-2; D gene uncertain. The V end was cut by 5 bases, the J end by 4 bases, with 17 bases between. CDR1 is LNHDA, CDR2 SQIVND, per germline (reference sequence). The CDR3 length is 15 residues. CDR3 sequence reads: CASSALGRTRYGYTF. In nucleotides, the CDR3 is TGTGCCAGTAGTGCCCTTGGTAGGACTCGCTATGGCTACACCTTC.

The V gene is TRBV5-4, the J gene TRBJ2-5, with 9 nucleotides matching TRBD2. The CDR3 spans 16 residues. The V and J ends lost 3 bases and 5 bases, in that order; junction bases with no gene match: 11. CDR1 is SGHNT, CDR2 YYREEE, per germline (reference sequence). As DNA, the CDR3 is TGTGCCAGCAGCTCCCCAGCGGGAGGCAGAGGGGAGACCCAGTACTTC. This sequence encodes CASSSPAGGRGETQYF.

This sequence joins TRBV5-1 and TRBJ2-2; 8 bases are a match to TRBD1. Germline V gives CDR1 SGHRS, CDR2 YFSETQ. V shed 4 bases and J 5 bases; nucleotides not matched to a gene: 7. CDR3 size: 15 residues. The CDR3 here is CASSPGQERTGELFF. The CDR3 nucleotides are TGCGCCAGCAGCCCGGGACAGGAGAGGACCGGGGAGCTGTTTTTT.

The chain uses TRBV29-1 and TRBJ2-1, with D possibly being TRBD2 (6 bases). The germline V gene has CDR1 SQVTM and CDR2 ANQGSEA. The CDR3 runs 13 residues. V shed 4 bases and J shed 7 bases, with 14 bases lying between them. The CDR3: CSVGGERSNEQFF. The CDR3 DNA reads TGCAGCGTTGGGGGGGAGAGAAGTAATGAGCAGTTCTTC.

The rearrangement joins TRBV5-6 to TRBJ2-1, with D perhaps TRBD2 (6 bases). The length of the CDR3 is 17 residues. V was clipped by 2 bases and J by 7 bases, with 22 bases between them. In germline, CDR1 is SGHDT, CDR2 YYEEEE. The CDR3 spells CASSLLAPRHSPNEQFF. The CDR3 bases are TGTGCCAGCAGCTTACTAGCCCCACGACACTCCCCAAATGAGCAGTTCTTC.

This clone was observed a handful of times. The chain couples TRBV28 to TRBJ2-7; D remains unclear. V lost 5 bases and J lost 2, with 13 bases in between. The CDR3 has 14 amino acids. Germline loops: CDR1 MDHEN, CDR2 SYDVKM. CDR3 DNA: TGTGCCAGCAGTAGTGGTGGCGGTACCTACGAGCAGTACTTC. This gives the protein CASSSGGGTYEQYF. Variable domain in full (rest from reference TRBV28 and TRBJ2-7): DVKVTQSSRYLVKRTGEKVFLECVQDMDHENMFWYRQDPGLGLRLIYFSYDVKMKEKGDIPEGYSVSREKKERFSLILESASTNQTSMYLCASSSGGGTYEQYFGPGTRLTVT.

The rearrangement joins TRBV19 to TRBJ1-6, with D possibly matching TRBD1 (6 bases). Germline loops: CDR1 LNHDA, CDR2 SQIVND (reference sequence). This CDR3 is 15 amino acids long. Trimming stripped 5 bases from V and 7 bases from J, with 15 bases between. CDR3 protein: CASSVTGLVNSPLHF. CDR3 coding DNA: TGTGCCAGTAGTGTTACAGGGCTGGTGAATTCACCCCTCCACTTT.

The chain combines TRBV15 with TRBJ2-1, with D maybe TRBD2 (6 bases). The V end was cut by 6 bases, the J end by 3 bases, with 15 bases between. CDR1 is LNHNV, CDR2 YYDKDF, per germline (reference sequence). The CDR3 length is 15 residues. CDR3 in amino acids: CATRDAVEGYNEQFF. DNA for the CDR3: TGTGCCACCAGGGACGCGGTGGAGGGCTACAATGAGCAGTTCTTC.

V gene TRBV9 combines with J gene TRBJ2-1; 8 nucleotides match TRBD2. V lost 3 bases, J lost 0 bases, and 8 bases stayed unmatched. The CDR3 totals 17 residues. Per the germline V gene, CDR1 is SGDLS and CDR2 is YYNGEE. CDR3 bases: TGTGCCAGCAGCGGGACTAGCACCGAGAGCTCCTACAATGAGCAGTTCTTC. It is translated as CASSGTSTESSYNEQFF. The full variable domain, completed using reference TRBV9 and TRBJ2-1, is DSGVTQTPKHLITATGQRVTLRCSPRSGDLSVYWYQQSLDQGLQFLIQYYNGEERAKGNILERFSAQQFPDLHSELNLSSLELGDSALYFCASSGTSTESSYNEQFFGPGTRLTVL.

Turning to this clone: Since no conserved phenylalanine or tryptophan closes the CDR3, a read error is the likely cause. The J gene is TRBJ1-6, the V gene TRBV30; tentative D call: TRBD1 (5 bases). Trimming left V 4 bases short and J 3 bases short, with 16 bases between. The CDR3 length is 16 residues. From germline, CDR1 is GTSNPN and CDR2 SVGIG (reference sequence). The CDR3 DNA sequence: TGTGCCTGGACATTAGCGGGGGATAACTATAATTCACCCCTCCACCTT. Amino acid sequence: CAWTLAGDNYNSPLHL.

This clone was observed a single time. V usage is TRBV12-5 and J usage is TRBJ2-1; TRBD2 matches at 9 bases. Trimming cost V 6 bases and J 1 base; bases outside gene matches: 1. CDR1 is LGHNT, CDR2 FRNRAP, per germline. The CDR3 has 14 amino acids. DNA of the CDR3: TGTGCTAGTGGGCGGGGGGGATCCTACAATGAGCAGTTCTTC. Translating it yields CASGRGGSYNEQFF.

The chain has TRBV18 and TRBJ2-7; D is perhaps TRBD2 (5 bases). The V gene lost 2 bases and the J gene lost 4 bases, with 15 bases spanning the gap. CDR1 and CDR2 from the germline V gene are KGHSH and LQKENI. This CDR3 region has 15 residues. CDR3 sequence (DNA): TGTGCCAGCTCACCAGGCCGGGGAACCCAATACGAGCAGTACTTC. Protein product: CASSPGRGTQYEQYF. Full variable domain (rest looked up from reference TRBV18 and TRBJ2-7): NAGVMQNPRHLVRRRGQEARLRCSPMKGHSHVYWYRQLPEEGLKFMVYLQKENIIDESGMPKERFSAEFPKEGPSILRIQQVVRGDSAAYFCASSPGRGTQYEQYFGPGTRLTVT.

The V gene is TRBV2, the J gene TRBJ1-4, with 8 bases fitting TRBD1. V lost 3 bases and J lost 5; bases outside the gene matches: 8. From germline, CDR1 is SNHLY and CDR2 FYNNEI. This CDR3 is built from 16 residues. As DNA, the CDR3 is TGTGCCAGCAGTGACCAGGGGGCGGATCTGAATGAAAAACTGTTTTTT. Residues: CASSDQGADLNEKLFF.

The genes are TRBV19 and TRBJ1-2; D might be TRBD1 (6 bases). This CDR3 comprises 20 residues. V was pared by 0 bases and J by 7 bases, with 30 bases between. Germline CDR1 LNHDA, CDR2 SQIVND (reference sequence). CDR3 sequence: CASSIEPPSPLQGGFGGYTF. The CDR3, as DNA: TGTGCCAGTAGTATAGAGCCCCCGAGTCCTTTACAGGGTGGATTTGGTGGCTACACCTTC. Full variable domain (remainder filled in from reference TRBV19 and TRBJ1-2): DGGITQSPKYLFRKEGQNVTLSCEQNLNHDAMYWYRQDPGQGLRLIYYSQIVNDFQKGDIAEGYSVSREKKESFPLTVTSAQKNPTAFYLCASSIEPPSPLQGGFGGYTFGSGTRLTVV.